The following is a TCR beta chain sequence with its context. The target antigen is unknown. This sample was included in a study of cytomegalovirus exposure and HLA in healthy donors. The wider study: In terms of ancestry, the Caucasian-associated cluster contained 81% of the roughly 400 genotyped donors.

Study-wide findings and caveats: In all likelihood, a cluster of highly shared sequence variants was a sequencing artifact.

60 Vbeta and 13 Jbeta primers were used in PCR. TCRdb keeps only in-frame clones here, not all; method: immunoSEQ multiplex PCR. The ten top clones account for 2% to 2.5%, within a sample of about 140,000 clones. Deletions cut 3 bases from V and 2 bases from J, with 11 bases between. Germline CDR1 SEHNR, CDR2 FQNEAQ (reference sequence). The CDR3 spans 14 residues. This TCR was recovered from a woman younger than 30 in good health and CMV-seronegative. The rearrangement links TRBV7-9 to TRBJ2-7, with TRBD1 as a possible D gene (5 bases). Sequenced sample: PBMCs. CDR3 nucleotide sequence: TGTGCCAGCAGCTTTGGCTCAGGGACCTACGAGCAGTACTTC. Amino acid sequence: CASSFGSGTYEQYF.